This T cell receptor beta chain comes out of a study of shared clonotypes between healthy human individuals. With V trimmed by 3 bases and J by 9 bases, 12 bases remained unmatched. This CDR3 region has 15 residues. Per germline, CDR1 SGHAT and CDR2 FQNNGV. This clone was seen only once. Some clones are missing from TCRdb's copy, which holds only in-frame ones; the method was immunoSEQ multiplex PCR. The table lists 530,000 or so clones, over 75% of them singletons. The chain recombines TRBV11-2 with TRBJ1-2; 8 positions match TRBD1. The clonotype originates from a woman aged 40 to 49 in good health. Some clones in this sample may be carry-over from other donors' samples. What was sequenced was PBMCs. CDR3 residues: CASSLGNRGGNSYTF. CDR3 nucleotides: TGTGCCAGCAGCTTGGGGAACAGGGGGGGAAATAGCTACACCTTC.